This record concerns one TCR beta chain sequence. Profiling relied on immunoSEQ multiplex PCR, and the TCRdb table lists in-frame clones only, not all of them. The repertoire holds about 40,000 clones, with just over 85% as singletons. The data were obtained in a study of T cell changes during pregnancy in multiple sclerosis. CDR3 length: 12 residues. Germline CDR1 is SGHTA and CDR2 is FQGNSA. Germline trimming cut 6 bases from V and 6 bases from J; bases unmatched to any gene: 4. This TCR was recovered from a female donor with multiple sclerosis, enrolled in a pregnancy study. The rearrangement links TRBV7-2 to TRBJ1-1, with 7 bases fitting TRBD1. The specimen comprised CD4+ T cells from peripheral blood mononuclear cells, sampled before pregnancy. The CDR3 loop reads CASRRDSAEAFF. CDR3 sequence (DNA): TGTGCCAGCAGACGGGACAGCGCTGAAGCTTTCTTT.